The 23 T cell receptor beta chains given below trace back to one sample, sequenced in a study of T cells in Graves' hyperthyroidism and ophthalmopathy. Amplified regions were TCR beta CDR3 sequences from RNA transcripts. The TCR CDR3 first-round RT-PCR relied on the HTBI primer set. TCRdb fed the multiplex PCR reads into MiXCR, producing one record per CDR3 protein. The sample contains around 290,000 distinct CDR3 sequences, roughly 15% of which appear only once. What was sequenced was blood. These receptor sequences come from a middle-aged woman with Graves' hyperthyroidism.

This clonotype was seen many times. The V call is TRBV6-1, the J call TRBJ1-5, with D possibly matching TRBD1 (5 bases). Germline V gives CDR1 MNHNS, CDR2 SASEGT. The CDR3 extends over 15 amino acids. Trimming cost V 6 bases and J 7 bases, with 19 bases left between them. CDR3 sequence reads: CASSSGTAAGQPQHF. DNA for the CDR3: TGTGCCAGCAGCTCCGGGACTGCGGCGGGCCAGCCCCAGCATTTT.

This clonotype has ten or more counts. The V call is TRBV6-1, the J call TRBJ1-2, with 11 positions matching TRBD1. V dropped 7 bases and J dropped 8; count of bases not matched to a gene: 12. The V gene's germline CDR1 is MNHNS and CDR2 SASEGT. The CDR3 length is 15 residues. CDR3 sequence: CASKITGQGVEGYTF. For the CDR3, the DNA is TGTGCCAGCAAGATTACGGGACAGGGGGTGGAAGGCTACACCTTC.

This clonotype was picked up a small number of times. V and J are TRBV30 and TRBJ1-3; a possible D gene is TRBD1 (6 bases). The CDR3 sequence is 14 residues long. CDR1 and CDR2 from the germline V gene are GTSNPN and SVGIG (reference sequence). V dropped 2 bases and J dropped 7 bases, with 15 bases sitting between them. Written as DNA, the CDR3 is TGTGCCTGGAGTCCGGGCCGGGGGCCCAACACCATATATTTT. Protein sequence: CAWSPGRGPNTIYF.

In this sample, this clonotype turned up many times. J is TRBJ1-1 and V is TRBV30; D is unclear. Trimming removed 3 bases from V and 5 bases from J, with 7 bases in between. Germline V lookup: CDR1 GTSNPN, CDR2 SVGIG (reference sequence). The CDR3 consists of 11 residues. The CDR3 spells CAWSLRTEAFF. The DNA for the CDR3 is TGTGCCTGGAGCCTTCGGACTGAAGCTTTCTTT. Variable domain in full (rest from reference TRBV30 and TRBJ1-1): SQTIHQWPATLVQPVGSPLSLECTVEGTSNPNLYWYRQAAGRGLQLLFYSVGIGQISSEVPQNLSASRPQDRQFILSSKKLLLSDSGFYLCAWSLRTEAFFGQGTRLTVV.

Ten or more counts support this clonotype. V gene TRBV28 combines with J gene TRBJ2-7; D is possibly TRBD1 (6 bases). The CDR3 is made up of 15 amino acids. Germline CDR1 is MDHEN and CDR2 is SYDVKM. Trimming removed 5 bases from V and 2 bases from J, with 16 bases in between. The CDR3 DNA reads as TGTGCCAGCAGTCAACCGGGACACCGCACCTACGAGCAGTACTTC. This sequence encodes CASSQPGHRTYEQYF.

Many counts were recorded for this clonotype. This chain links TRBV15 with TRBJ2-7; TRBD1 might be the D (6 bases). Germline CDR1 LNHNV, CDR2 YYDKDF (reference sequence). The V end lost 1 base, the J end lost 3 bases, and 10 bases lay between the germline ends. The CDR3 sequence is 14 residues long. CDR3 in DNA: TGTGCCACCAGCAGAGCAGGGGTGAACTACGAGCAGTACTTC. Encoded protein: CATSRAGVNYEQYF.

The chain recombines TRBV27 with TRBJ1-2; 10 bases match TRBD1. The V gene end was trimmed by 5 bases and the J gene end by 7 bases; junction bases not matched to a gene: 4. The CDR3 sequence is 13 residues long. The V gene's germline CDR1 is MNHEY and CDR2 SMNVEV (reference sequence). CDR3 loop: CASSPTGGCGYTF. DNA for the CDR3: TGTGCCAGCAGTCCGACAGGGGGCTGTGGCTACACCTTC.

This clonotype was observed at least ten times. CDR3 nucleotide sequence: TGTGCCAGCAGCTTCTCGCTCACCTACAATGAGCAGTTCTTC. Translation: CASSFSLTYNEQFF. The chain carries TRBV13 and TRBJ2-1, with D unresolved. Trimming cost V 3 bases and J 2 bases, with 8 bases left between them. Per the germline V gene, CDR1 is PRHDT and CDR2 is FYEKMQ (reference sequence). This CDR3 contains 14 residues.

This clonotype was detected a few times. The V gene is TRBV24-1, the J gene TRBJ2-5; 10 bases agree with TRBD1. CDR3 length: 14 amino acids. Germline V lookup: CDR1 KGHDR, CDR2 SFDVKD. V dropped 4 bases and J dropped 7; count of bases not matched to a gene: 5. Here the CDR3 DNA reads TGTGCCACCAGTGAGGGACAGGGGTTTGTGACCCAGTACTTC. This translates into CATSEGQGFVTQYF.

This clonotype was detected many times. This sequence joins TRBV7-9 and TRBJ2-3, with TRBD2 identical over 8 bases. The germline gives CDR1 SEHNR, CDR2 FQNEAQ (reference sequence). V lost 5 bases to trimming and J lost 2 bases; unmatched junction nucleotides: 12. This CDR3 region has 17 residues. The CDR3 protein is CASSKPGTSTNTDTQYF. The CDR3 nucleotides read TGTGCCAGCAGCAAACCCGGGACTAGTACCAACACAGATACGCAGTATTTT. Full variable domain (remainder filled in from reference TRBV7-9 and TRBJ2-3): DTGVSQNPRHKITKRGQNVTFRCDPISEHNRLYWYRQTLGQGPEFLTYFQNEAQLEKSRLLSDRFSAERPKGSFSTLEIQRTEQGDSAMYLCASSKPGTSTNTDTQYFGPGTRLTVL.

This clonotype was seen many times. The CDR3 DNA reads TGTGCCAGCAGTCCTGGGACAGTTAATGAAAAACTGTTTTTT. This gives the protein CASSPGTVNEKLFF. This rearrangement joins TRBV28 to TRBJ1-4, with 7 bases lining up with TRBD1. Germline loops: CDR1 MDHEN, CDR2 SYDVKM. The trim removed 5 bases at V and 4 bases at J, leaving 4 bases unmatched. This CDR3 has 14 amino acids.

This clonotype occurred many times. This rearrangement joins TRBV6-1 to TRBJ2-1; 7 bases are shared with TRBD2. The CDR3 covers 15 residues. Germline V lookup: CDR1 MNHNS, CDR2 SASEGT. The V gene end was trimmed by 5 bases and the J gene end by 5 bases; junction bases not matched to a gene: 9. The CDR3 DNA follows: TGTGCCAGCAGTCCCACCGGCGGGAGAAACAATGAGCAGTTCTTC. It yields the protein CASSPTGGRNNEQFF.

The chain recombines TRBV18 with TRBJ2-5; no clear D. Trimming left V 1 base short and J 2 bases short, with 8 bases between. Per germline, CDR1 KGHSH and CDR2 LQKENI. This CDR3 spans 14 amino acids. In nucleotides, the CDR3 is TGTGCCAGCTCACCACAAACTTCTCAAGAGACCCAGTACTTC. Amino acid sequence: CASSPQTSQETQYF. The complete variable domain, with remaining parts taken from reference TRBV18 and TRBJ2-5, reads NAGVMQNPRHLVRRRGQEARLRCSPMKGHSHVYWYRQLPEEGLKFMVYLQKENIIDESGMPKERFSAEFPKEGPSILRIQQVVRGDSAAYFCASSPQTSQETQYFGPGTRLLVL.

This clonotype showed up just a few times. The J gene is TRBJ1-3, the V gene TRBV6-1; D remains ambiguous. The germline gives CDR1 MNHNS, CDR2 SASEGT. V was clipped by 6 bases and J by 6 bases, with 6 bases between them. The CDR3 loop spans 11 amino acids. The CDR3 bases are TGTGCCAGCAGCCCGGCAAACACCATATATTTT. Protein sequence: CASSPANTIYF.

At least ten counts were recorded for this clonotype. This sequence joins TRBV28 and TRBJ1-1; D call uncertain. CDR3 size: 12 residues. V was clipped by 5 bases and J by 5 bases, with 9 bases between them. Germline V CDR1 and CDR2: MDHEN, SYDVKM. CDR3 amino acids: CASSLLSTEAFF. CDR3 coding DNA: TGTGCCAGCAGTCTCCTGAGTACTGAAGCTTTCTTT.

About this clonotype itself: Just one base apart from a much larger clone, this may be a read error. The rearrangement links TRBV13 to TRBJ1-1, with a tentative D call TRBD1 (5 bases). Germline CDR1 is PRHDT and CDR2 is FYEKMQ (reference sequence). The CDR3 extends over 13 amino acids. The CDR3 DNA follows: TGTGCCTGCAGCAAAAGGGGTGTTGGTGAAGCTTTCTTT. Encoded protein: CACSKRGVGEAFF.

In its sample, this clonotype was seen many times. CDR3 protein: CASSLSLGQTYEQYF. CDR3 nucleotides: TGCGCCAGCAGCCTGTCCCTGGGACAGACCTACGAGCAGTACTTC. This sequence joins TRBV5-1 and TRBJ2-7; 7 bases fit TRBD1. Germline CDR1 is SGHRS and CDR2 is YFSETQ. This CDR3 is 15 amino acids long. J was trimmed by 2 bases and V by 4 bases; bases with no gene match: 9. The full variable domain, completed using reference TRBV5-1 and TRBJ2-7, is KAGVTQTPRYLIKTRGQQVTLSCSPISGHRSVSWYQQTPGQGLQFLFEYFSETQRNKGNFPGRFSGRQFSNSRSEMNVSTLELGDSALYLCASSLSLGQTYEQYFGPGTRLTVT.

The chain links TRBV20-1 to TRBJ2-5; TRBD2 matches 13 bases. This CDR3 is built from 18 residues. From germline, CDR1 is DFQATT and CDR2 SNEGSKA (reference sequence). Unmatched junction bases numbered 10, after V lost 1 base and J lost 2 bases. CDR3 bases: TGCAGTGCTAGAGTCCTACTAGCGGGAGGGATAGATCAAGAGACCCAGTACTTC. Amino acid sequence: CSARVLLAGGIDQETQYF.

This clonotype showed up many times. The chain carries TRBV7-2 and TRBJ2-7; 8 bases are shared with TRBD1. The germline V gene has CDR1 SGHTA and CDR2 FQGNSA. Unmatched junction bases numbered 14, after V lost 7 bases and J lost 3 bases. CDR3 length: 16 residues. CDR3 sequence (DNA): TGTGCCAGCACGGAAGAGGGGGCAGGGGGCTTCTACGAGCAGTACTTC. Its protein product is CASTEEGAGGFYEQYF.

Many counts were recorded for this clonotype. The rearrangement uses TRBV27 and TRBJ1-1; no clear D. The germline V gene has CDR1 MNHEY and CDR2 SMNVEV (reference sequence). V was shortened by 5 bases and J by 0 bases, with 7 bases between the two germline ends. This CDR3 spans 13 amino acids. CDR3 sequence: CASSIQLNTEAFF. The CDR3, as DNA: TGTGCCAGCAGTATCCAATTGAACACTGAAGCTTTCTTT.

This clonotype was counted at least ten times. The V and J genes are TRBV7-8 and TRBJ2-5, with TRBD2 identical over 7 bases. The V gene end was trimmed by 6 bases and the J gene end by 0 bases; junction bases not matched to a gene: 10. The CDR3 is made up of 16 amino acids. CDR1 and CDR2 (germline): SGHVS, FQNEAQ. The CDR3 region has the DNA TGTGCCAGCAGGGAAGGAAGCGGGACGTACCAAGAGACCCAGTACTTC. Protein sequence: CASREGSGTYQETQYF.

This clonotype was seen ten or more times. The V gene is TRBV2, the J gene TRBJ1-1; 9 nucleotides agree with TRBD1. J was trimmed by 10 bases and V by 7 bases; bases with no gene match: 13. This CDR3 region has 14 residues. In germline, CDR1 is SNHLY, CDR2 FYNNEI. This CDR3 is CASTRTGGADRAFF. For the CDR3, the DNA is TGTGCCAGCACCAGAACAGGGGGCGCCGATCGAGCTTTCTTT.

As regards this clonotype: A read error is possible here, since a much larger clone lies one base away. This CDR3 reads CASSYRVPGSANEQFF. CDR3 DNA sequence: TGTGCCAGCAGTTACAGGGTCCCCGGCTCCGCCAATGAGCAGTTCTTC. This chain uses TRBV6-5 with TRBJ2-1; no clear D. Trimming took off 2 bases at V and 6 bases at J, with 17 bases between the two ends. The CDR3 loop spans 16 amino acids. In germline, CDR1 is MNHEY, CDR2 SVGAGI.